This paragraph covers one T cell receptor (beta chain) sequence. Its specific antigen is unknown. Per-base quality was not reported, and no clone a single base away is much larger than it. The data were taken from a study of blood T cell repertoires in COVID-19 (dated by TCRdb to about 2020). In terms of the full investigation: Samples from collaborators originated in the United States, Italy and Spain and spanned both the acute and convalescent phases of COVID-19. The prospective study material was composed of cDNA or gDNA derived from T cells, B-cell-depleted T cells, or PBMCs. Where available, HLA class I and class II types were taken from metadata supplied by the sample provider and were not determined by assay-based typing. Deeply sampled blood TCRbeta repertoires from subjects exposed to, actively infected with, or recovered from COVID-19 were included in the dataset. The repertoires were made available in a free public database intended to serve as a resource for research on the immune response to SARS-CoV-2. Samples were obtained from the ongoing ImmuneRACE study (first 160 participants) and from about 1,300 subjects provided by 6 global collaborators. A de-identified subject ID, COVID-19 status, age in years and sex were almost always included in the sample metadata.

Findings and caveats that apply to the study as a whole: Clinical and demographic metadata were provided uncurated, with the amount varying by source and participant.

The immunoSEQ Assay, a bias-controlled multiplex PCR, was used to amplify TCRbeta CDR3 regions from genomic DNA. The original methods were these. The number of nucleated cells in each sample was estimated from the amplification of reference gene primers within the assay. To quantify the absolute abundance of each unique TCRbeta CDR3 rearrangement, sequence reads were collapsed and filtered. For each sample, productive Simpson clonality was calculated as the square root of Simpson's diversity index over productive rearrangements. Sourced from immuneACCESS, this table was stored by TCRdb with only in-frame sequences that have V and J called. A share of the clones is absent; for the studies checked, an unresolved V gene accounts for under half, and the remainder has no known explanation. V and J calls plus clone size are reproduced from that table; the DNA served to infer D and trimming. The sample table shows approximately 110,000 clones, and roughly four fifths are seen once. The ten largest clones take up around 20% of the sample.

Whole blood was collected in K2EDTA tubes by collaborating institutions according to the institutions' own protocols. Collaborator samples were shipped for TCRbeta analysis as frozen whole blood, isolated PBMCs, or DNA extracted from either sample type. The germline ends are 8 bases apart after V is trimmed by 6 bases and J by 3 bases. From the cysteine through the phenylalanine, the CDR3 covers 13 amino acids. The DNA shown is the 39-base CDR3, in frame from base 1. The germline V gene encodes CDR1 MNHEY and CDR2 SMNVEV (reference sequence). Sequenced input: peripheral blood. The clonotype comes from a man between 65 and 85 years old with active or convalescent COVID-19. This chain is built from TRBV27 and TRBJ2-2; TRBD1 is a possible D gene, resting on 6 matching bases. The nucleotides read TGTGCCAGCAGCTGGGGGCACACCGGGGAGCTGTTTTTT. It encodes CASSWGHTGELFF.